This T cell receptor beta chain was identified in a study of Graves' ophthalmopathy and Graves' hyperthyroidism. About the study: Hyperthyroidism showing no ophthalmopathy within 18 months of follow-up was stable. The study's findings and limits: In blood appeared most of the expanded thyroid clonotypes whose frequency exceeded 0.001.

The authors amplified TCR beta CDR3 regions from RNA transcripts. HTBI primers primed a first-round RT-PCR, and a second-round multiplex PCR followed. One entry per CDR3 protein results from TCRdb running MiXCR on the multiplex PCR reads. Among a few hundred thousand distinct CDR3 sequences listed, less than 40% were seen once. Trimming at V came to 4 bases and at J to 9 bases, leaving 7 bases not matched to a gene. Germline values: CDR1 SGHTS, CDR2 YDEGEE. CDR3 size: 15 residues. This clonotype was seen just once. The antigen is unknown. Patients with other autoimmune diseases, uncontrolled infections, pregnancy or lactation were excluded. Diagnosis relied on clinical symptoms, serum thyroxine, TRAb, thyroid ultrasound and orbital computed tomography.

The TCR sequence derives from an adult man with Graves' hyperthyroidism. V and J are TRBV5-8 and TRBJ1-6; 10 bases are a match to TRBD1. The sample was peripheral blood or thyroid tissue (not recorded which). As DNA, the CDR3 is TGTGCCAGCAGCATGACAGGGGGCCTTCGTTCACCCCTCCACTTT. Its translation is CASSMTGGLRSPLHF.